This T cell receptor beta chain was recovered during a study of T cell clonality in common variable immunodeficiency. Study-wide results and caveats: Fewer TCRbeta clones were shared among CVID subjects than controls. Common variable immunodeficiency TCR beta sequences reportedly had fewer deletions and N-nucleotide insertions.

The length of the CDR3 is 16 residues. Losses at the gene ends were 0 bases for V and 1 base for J; bases not matched to a gene: 6. Germline V lookup: CDR1 GTSNPN, CDR2 SVGIG (reference sequence). The repertoire was sequenced with immunoSEQ multiplex PCR; TCRdb's copy has only in-frame clones and lacks some. The sample yields about 33,000 clones, without any singletons. This clone was seen a handful of times. Its antigen is unidentified. Coverage ceases 3 residues before the CDR3 finishes, and the germline J gene fills in the end. CVID subjects were some 15 female and some 27 male, aged roughly 8 to 65.

Sequences were obtained from peripheral blood mononuclear cells. The sequence was collected from a human donor with common variable immunodeficiency. V gene TRBV30 combines with J gene TRBJ2-1, with 7 bases lining up with TRBD2. The chain's CDR3 is CAWSVKRGVSYNEQFF. The part of the CDR3 DNA that was read is TGTGCCTGGAGTGTAAAACGGGGGGTATCCTACAATGAG.